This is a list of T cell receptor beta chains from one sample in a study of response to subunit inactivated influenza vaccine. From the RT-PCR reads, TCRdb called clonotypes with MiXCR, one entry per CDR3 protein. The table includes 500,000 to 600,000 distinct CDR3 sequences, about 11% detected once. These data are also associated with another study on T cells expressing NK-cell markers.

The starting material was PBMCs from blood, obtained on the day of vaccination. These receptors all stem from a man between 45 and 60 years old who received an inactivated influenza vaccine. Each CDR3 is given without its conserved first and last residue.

ASSFPGDSFFTDTQY	TRBV5-1	TRBJ2-3
ASSSSLAGGLSSGANVLT	TRBV18	TRBJ2-6
ASRGLRMFYEQY	TRBV27	TRBJ2-7
AIMGDQLSYEQY	TRBV10-3	TRBJ2-7
ASSLGTIPSFYNEQF	TRBV7-2	TRBJ2-1
ASSEVGFGSRGDTQY	TRBV2	TRBJ2-3
ASSPGRRSGELF	TRBV7-2	TRBJ2-2
ASSQDLFLTRRDNEQF	TRBV14	TRBJ2-1
ASSLGPRESGEKLF	TRBV5-1	TRBJ1-4
ASSLASRTYEQY	TRBV12-3/TRBV12-4	TRBJ2-7
SARDFRRAGGDTQY	TRBV20-1	TRBJ2-3
ASSVDRGGYT	TRBV5-1	TRBJ1-2
ASSFDFMSSYNEQF	TRBV7-2	TRBJ2-1
ASSLVGSGLNEQF	TRBV7-2	TRBJ2-1
ASSLGPPGTEAF	TRBV5-1	TRBJ1-1
ASSLSPDRSYEQY	TRBV6-2/TRBV6-3	TRBJ2-7
SATGVSSTDTQY	TRBV20-1	TRBJ2-3
ASSLAGTVKNIQY	TRBV28	TRBJ2-4
ASSDLAGGNEQF	TRBV5-1	TRBJ2-1
ASSSSGHLYGYT	TRBV5-1	TRBJ1-2
ASSAPQETQY	TRBV2	TRBJ2-5
ASSSQFRRTDTQY	TRBV7-2	TRBJ2-3
ASSQAVSRNTGELF	TRBV3-1	TRBJ2-2
SARDSRGQETQY	TRBV20-1	TRBJ2-5
ATSHGTGGIGELF	TRBV15	TRBJ2-2
ASSTAAGGWNTEAF	TRBV4-1	TRBJ1-1
ASSLNSGATYEQY	TRBV5-1	TRBJ2-7
ASSPFTVRLQETQY	TRBV6-1	TRBJ2-5
SAFDAGERNEQF	TRBV20-1	TRBJ2-1
ASSLGGLKADTQY	TRBV11-2	TRBJ2-3
ASSYTQDTEAF	TRBV6-5	TRBJ1-1
ASSTGQGNTDTQY	TRBV12-3/TRBV12-4	TRBJ2-3
ASSPGTYSSYEQY	TRBV12-3/TRBV12-4	TRBJ2-7
AIGRRDRGNEQY	TRBV10-3	TRBJ2-7
SAQGGLATREQY	TRBV20-1	TRBJ2-7
ASSRWGGGGFHEQY	TRBV7-9	TRBJ2-7